This TCR beta chain originates from a study of shared clonotypes between healthy human individuals. Findings and limits, study-wide: Naive subsets tended to show greater estimated richness than memory subsets.

The naive CD8 subset, CD45RO-negative cells positively selected for CCR7, excluded terminally differentiated effector memory CD45RA+ cells. Each cell subset's genomic DNA was divided evenly among several immunoSEQ plates. TCRdb keeps only in-frame clones here, not all; method: immunoSEQ multiplex PCR. The repertoire holds some 1,900,000 clones, roughly 94% seen once, with 1% to 1.5% in the top ten. Worth noting for this clone: The antigen is unknown.

The source is a man between 18 and 29 years old in good health. The sample taken for sequencing was naive CD8+ T cells sorted from blood.

The DNA for the CDR3 is TGTGCCAGTAGTGAGGACAGGGATGAAGCTTTCTTT. It codes for CASSEDRDEAFF. This chain joins TRBV19 and TRBJ1-1; 8 nucleotides agree with TRBD1. With V trimmed by 5 bases and J by 7 bases, 3 bases remained unmatched. The germline V gene has CDR1 LNHDA and CDR2 SQIVND (reference sequence). The CDR3 has 12 amino acids.